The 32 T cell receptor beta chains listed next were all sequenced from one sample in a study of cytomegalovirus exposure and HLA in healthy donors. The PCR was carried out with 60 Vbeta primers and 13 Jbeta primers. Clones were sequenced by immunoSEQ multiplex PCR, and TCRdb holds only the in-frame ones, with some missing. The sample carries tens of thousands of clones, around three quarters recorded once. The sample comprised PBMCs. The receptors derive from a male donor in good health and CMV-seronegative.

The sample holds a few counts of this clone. The chain's CDR3 is CASSSEETVNTEAFF. CDR3 DNA sequence: TGTGCCAGCAGCTCGGAGGAGACGGTGAACACTGAAGCTTTCTTT. V and J are TRBV6-5 and TRBJ1-1; D gene unclear. Between the trimmed V and J ends, which lost 6 bases and 0 bases, there was a span of 14 bases. The CDR3 is 15 residues long. From germline, CDR1 is MNHEY and CDR2 SVGAGI.

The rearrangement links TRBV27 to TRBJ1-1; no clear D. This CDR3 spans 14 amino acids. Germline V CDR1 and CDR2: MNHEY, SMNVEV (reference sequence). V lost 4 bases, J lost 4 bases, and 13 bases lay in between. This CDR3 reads CASSYSLTVTEAFF. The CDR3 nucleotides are TGTGCCAGCAGTTACTCCCTCACAGTCACTGAAGCTTTCTTT.

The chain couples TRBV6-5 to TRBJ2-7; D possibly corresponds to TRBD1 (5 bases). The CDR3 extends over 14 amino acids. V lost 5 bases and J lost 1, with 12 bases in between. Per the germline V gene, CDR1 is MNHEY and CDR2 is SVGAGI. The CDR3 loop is CASSGAGPSYEQYF. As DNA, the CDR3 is TGTGCCAGCAGTGGGGCCGGGCCATCCTACGAGCAGTACTTC.

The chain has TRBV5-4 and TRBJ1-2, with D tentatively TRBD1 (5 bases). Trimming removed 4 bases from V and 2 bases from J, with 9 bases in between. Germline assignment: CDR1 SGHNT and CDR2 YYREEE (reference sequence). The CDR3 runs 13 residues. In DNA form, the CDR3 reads TGTGCCAGCAGCGAGACAGCCAACTATGGCTACACCTTC. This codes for CASSETANYGYTF.

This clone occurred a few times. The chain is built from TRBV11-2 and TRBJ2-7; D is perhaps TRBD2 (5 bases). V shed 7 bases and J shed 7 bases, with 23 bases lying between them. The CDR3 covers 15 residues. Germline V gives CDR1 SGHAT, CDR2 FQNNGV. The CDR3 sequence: CASTLSSAYSGEQYF. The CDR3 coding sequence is TGTGCCAGCACCCTATCGTCGGCTTACTCGGGGGAGCAGTACTTC. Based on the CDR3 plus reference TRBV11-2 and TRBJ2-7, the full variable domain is EAGVAQSPRYKIIEKRQSVAFWCNPISGHATLYWYQQILGQGPKLLIQFQNNGVVDDSQLPKDRFSAERLKGVDSTLKIQPAKLEDSAVYLCASTLSSAYSGEQYFGPGTRLTVT.

CDR3 protein: CASSRDGETGTDTQYF. As DNA, the CDR3 is TGTGCCAGCAGCCGGGACGGAGAAACAGGGACAGATACGCAGTATTTT. The rearrangement links TRBV6-6 to TRBJ2-3; a possible D gene is TRBD1 (6 bases). CDR1 is MNHNY, CDR2 SVGAGI, per germline (reference sequence). The V and J ends lost 6 bases and 3 bases respectively, with 19 bases between them. The CDR3 runs to 16 residues.

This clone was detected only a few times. The CDR3 sequence: CASSLSSRGINEQYF. The CDR3 nucleotides are TGTGCCAGCAGCTTAAGTTCAAGGGGGATAAACGAGCAGTACTTC. The V gene is TRBV7-8, the J gene TRBJ2-5; D perhaps matches TRBD1 (6 bases). The J call is in doubt because the DNA end fits TRBJ2-7 better. The germline gives CDR1 SGHVS, CDR2 FQNEAQ. This CDR3 has 15 residues.

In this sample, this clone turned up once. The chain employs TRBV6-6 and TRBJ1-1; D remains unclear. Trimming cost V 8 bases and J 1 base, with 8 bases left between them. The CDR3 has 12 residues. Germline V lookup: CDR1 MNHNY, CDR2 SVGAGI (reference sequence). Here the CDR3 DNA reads TGTGCCAGCGGTACAGCGAACACTGAAGCTTTCTTT. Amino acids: CASGTANTEAFF.

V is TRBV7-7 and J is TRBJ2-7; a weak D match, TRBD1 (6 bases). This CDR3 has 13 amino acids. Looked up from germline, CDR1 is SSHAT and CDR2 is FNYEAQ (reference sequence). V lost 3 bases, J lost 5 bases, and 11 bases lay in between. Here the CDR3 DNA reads TGTGCCAGCAGCTTGGGGAAGGGGGACGAGCAGTACTTC. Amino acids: CASSLGKGDEQYF.

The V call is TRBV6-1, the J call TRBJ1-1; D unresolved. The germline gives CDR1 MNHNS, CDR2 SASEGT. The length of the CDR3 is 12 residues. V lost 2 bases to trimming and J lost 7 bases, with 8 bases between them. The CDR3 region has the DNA TGTGCCAGCAGTGAAAGGAGCAGTGAAGCTTTCTTT. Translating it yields CASSERSSEAFF.

The CDR3 is CASSGGQFEETQYF. The DNA for the CDR3 is TGCGCCAGCAGCGGGGGACAGTTCGAAGAGACCCAGTACTTC. This chain links TRBV5-1 with TRBJ2-5, with TRBD1 matching over 7 bases. The germline V gene encodes CDR1 SGHRS and CDR2 YFSETQ. V shed 4 bases, J shed 3 bases, and the junction held 6 bases outside the gene matches. The CDR3 covers 14 residues.

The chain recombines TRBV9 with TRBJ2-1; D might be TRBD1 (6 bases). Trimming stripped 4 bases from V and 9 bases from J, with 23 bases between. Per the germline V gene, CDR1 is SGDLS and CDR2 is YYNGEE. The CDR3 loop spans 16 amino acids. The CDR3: CASSINTGTQRGEQFF. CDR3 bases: TGTGCCAGCAGCATAAACACCGGGACACAAAGGGGTGAGCAGTTCTTC.

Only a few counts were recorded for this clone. The CDR3 is CASRGGGRDTEAFF. For the CDR3, the DNA is TGTGCCAGCAGGGGAGGGGGTAGGGACACTGAAGCTTTCTTT. The rearrangement uses TRBV7-9 and TRBJ1-1; D is perhaps TRBD1 (6 bases). From germline, CDR1 is SEHNR and CDR2 FQNEAQ (reference sequence). The CDR3 is 14 residues long. With 6 bases removed from V and 3 bases from J, the gap between germline ends came to 14 bases.

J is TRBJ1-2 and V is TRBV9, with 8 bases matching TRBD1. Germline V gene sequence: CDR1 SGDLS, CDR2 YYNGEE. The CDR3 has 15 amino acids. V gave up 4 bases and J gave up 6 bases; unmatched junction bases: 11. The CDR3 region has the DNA TGTGCCAGCAGCTTAGGACAGGGTTTTATTAATGGCTACACCTTC. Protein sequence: CASSLGQGFINGYTF.

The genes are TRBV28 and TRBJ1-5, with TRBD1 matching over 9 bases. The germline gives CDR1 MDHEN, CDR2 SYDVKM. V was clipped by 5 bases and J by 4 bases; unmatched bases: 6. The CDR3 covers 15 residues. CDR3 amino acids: CASSTGTGNNQPQHF. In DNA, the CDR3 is TGTGCCAGCAGTACCGGGACAGGGAATAATCAGCCCCAGCATTTT.

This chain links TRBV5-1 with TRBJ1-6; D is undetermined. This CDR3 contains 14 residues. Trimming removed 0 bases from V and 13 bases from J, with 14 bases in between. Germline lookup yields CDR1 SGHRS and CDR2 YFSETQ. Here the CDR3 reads CASSLAPDGGPLHF. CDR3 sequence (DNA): TGCGCCAGCAGCTTGGCGCCGGACGGAGGTCCCCTCCACTTT.

The CDR3 DNA reads as TGTGCCAGCAATCGGGGAGAAAACAATGAGCAGTTCTTC. It is translated as CASNRGENNEQFF. The gene calls are TRBV6-5 and TRBJ2-1; tentative D call: TRBD2 (5 bases). V shed 7 bases and J shed 5 bases, with 12 bases lying between them. This CDR3 spans 13 amino acids. Germline CDR1 reads MNHEY; CDR2 reads SVGAGI.

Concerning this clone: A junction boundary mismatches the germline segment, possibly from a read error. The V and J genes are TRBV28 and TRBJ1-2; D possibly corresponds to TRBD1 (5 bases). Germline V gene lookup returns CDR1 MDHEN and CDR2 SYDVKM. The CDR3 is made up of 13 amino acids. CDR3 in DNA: TGTGCCAGCAGTTCGGGACTATGGAGCAGCTACCCCTTC. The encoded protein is CASSSGLWSSYPF.

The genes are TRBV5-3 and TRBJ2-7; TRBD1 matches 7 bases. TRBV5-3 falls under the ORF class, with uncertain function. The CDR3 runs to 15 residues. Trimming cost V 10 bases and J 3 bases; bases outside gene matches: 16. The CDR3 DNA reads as TGTGCCGGTAGACGGTGGGGACAGCCCTTCTACGAGCAGTACTTC. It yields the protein CAGRRWGQPFYEQYF.

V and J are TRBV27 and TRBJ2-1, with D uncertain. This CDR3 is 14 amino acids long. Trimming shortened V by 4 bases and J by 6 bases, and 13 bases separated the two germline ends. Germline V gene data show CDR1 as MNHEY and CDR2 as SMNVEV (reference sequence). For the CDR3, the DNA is TGTGCCAGCAGTTGGGCTGGGTTTTCCAATGAGCAGTTCTTC. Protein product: CASSWAGFSNEQFF.

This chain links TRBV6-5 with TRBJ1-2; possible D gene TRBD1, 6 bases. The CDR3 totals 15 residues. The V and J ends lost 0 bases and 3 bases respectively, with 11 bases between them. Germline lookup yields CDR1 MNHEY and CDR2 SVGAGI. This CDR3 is CASSYSYRADYGYTF. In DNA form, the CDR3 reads TGTGCCAGCAGTTACTCTTACAGGGCAGACTATGGCTACACCTTC.

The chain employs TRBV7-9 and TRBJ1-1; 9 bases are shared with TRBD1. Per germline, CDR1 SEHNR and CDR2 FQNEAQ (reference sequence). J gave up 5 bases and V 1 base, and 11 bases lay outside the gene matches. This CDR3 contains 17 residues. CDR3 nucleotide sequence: TGTGCCAGCAGCTTAGGGGGACAGGGCTATTCGGGAACTGAAGCTTTCTTT. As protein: CASSLGGQGYSGTEAFF.

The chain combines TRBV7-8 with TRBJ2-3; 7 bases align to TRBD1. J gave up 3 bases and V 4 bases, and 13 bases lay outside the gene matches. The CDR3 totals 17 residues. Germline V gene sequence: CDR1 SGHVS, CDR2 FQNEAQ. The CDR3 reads CASSSPPRDRRTDTQYF. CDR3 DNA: TGTGCCAGCAGCTCGCCCCCCCGGGACAGAAGGACAGATACGCAGTATTTT.

For the CDR3, the DNA is TGTGCCAGCAGCCAAGTTTTTGCTAGCGGGGGGGAAGAGACCCAGTACTTC. Protein sequence: CASSQVFASGGEETQYF. This chain connects TRBV4-2 to TRBJ2-5; 12 positions match TRBD2. J was trimmed by 3 bases and V by 1 base; bases with no gene match: 6. This CDR3 comprises 17 residues. Germline V gene sequence: CDR1 LGHNA, CDR2 YNFKEQ.

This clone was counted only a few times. The CDR3 DNA follows: TGTGCCAGCAGCTTCGGAGGTCTAGAGGGAAACACCATATATTTT. This gives the protein CASSFGGLEGNTIYF. V is TRBV5-4 and J is TRBJ1-3; no reliable D call. The germline V gene encodes CDR1 SGHNT and CDR2 YYREEE (reference sequence). The CDR3 totals 15 residues. The V and J ends lost 2 bases and 4 bases respectively, with 13 bases between them.

In DNA form, the CDR3 reads TGTGCCAGCAGATCGACAGGGAACACCGGGGAGCTGTTTTTT. This translates into CASRSTGNTGELFF. The chain carries TRBV6-4 and TRBJ2-2, with D possibly being TRBD1 (6 bases). There are 14 residues in the CDR3. Between the trimmed V and J ends, which lost 6 bases and 1 base, there was a span of 9 bases. From germline, CDR1 is MRHNA and CDR2 SNTAGT.

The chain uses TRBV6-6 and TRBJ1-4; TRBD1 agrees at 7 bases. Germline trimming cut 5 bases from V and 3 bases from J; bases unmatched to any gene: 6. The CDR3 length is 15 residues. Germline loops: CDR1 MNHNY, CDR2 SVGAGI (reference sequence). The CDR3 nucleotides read TGTGCCAGCAGTACGCCAGGGGGGCCTAATGAAAAACTGTTTTTT. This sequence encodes CASSTPGGPNEKLFF.

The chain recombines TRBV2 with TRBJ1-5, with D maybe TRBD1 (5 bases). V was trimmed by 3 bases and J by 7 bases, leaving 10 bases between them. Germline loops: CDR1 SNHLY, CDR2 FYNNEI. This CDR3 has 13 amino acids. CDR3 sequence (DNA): TGTGCCAGCAGTGAGGAGGGGAACCAGCCCCAGCATTTT. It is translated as CASSEEGNQPQHF.

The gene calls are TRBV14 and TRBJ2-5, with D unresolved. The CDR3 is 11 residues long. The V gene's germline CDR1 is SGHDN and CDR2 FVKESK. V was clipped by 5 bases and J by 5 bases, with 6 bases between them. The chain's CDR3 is CASSTEETQYF. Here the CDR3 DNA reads TGTGCCAGCAGCACAGAGGAGACCCAGTACTTC.

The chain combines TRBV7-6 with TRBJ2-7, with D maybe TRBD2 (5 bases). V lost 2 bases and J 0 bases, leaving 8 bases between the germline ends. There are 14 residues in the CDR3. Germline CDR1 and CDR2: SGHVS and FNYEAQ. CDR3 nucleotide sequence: TGTGCCAGCAGCTTAAGGGAGAGCTCCTACGAGCAGTACTTC. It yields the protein CASSLRESSYEQYF. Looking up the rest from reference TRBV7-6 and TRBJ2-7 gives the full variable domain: GAGVSQSPRYKVTKRGQDVALRCDPISGHVSLYWYRQALGQGPEFLTYFNYEAQQDKSGLPNDRFSAERPEGSISTLTIQRTEQRDSAMYRCASSLRESSYEQYFGPGTRLTVT.

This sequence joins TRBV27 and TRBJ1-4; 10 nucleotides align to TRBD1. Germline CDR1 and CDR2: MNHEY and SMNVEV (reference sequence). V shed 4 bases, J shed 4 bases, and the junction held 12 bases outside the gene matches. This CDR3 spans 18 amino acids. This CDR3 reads CASSSPDGTGVGNEKLFF. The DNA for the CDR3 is TGTGCCAGCAGTTCCCCCGACGGGACAGGGGTTGGTAATGAAAAACTGTTTTTT.

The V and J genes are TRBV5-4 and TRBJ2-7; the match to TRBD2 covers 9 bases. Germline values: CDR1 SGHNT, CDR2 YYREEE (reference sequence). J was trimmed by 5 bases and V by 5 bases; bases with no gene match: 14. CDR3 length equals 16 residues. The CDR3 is CASRRDRAGGRHEQYF. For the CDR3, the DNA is TGTGCCAGCAGGCGCGACAGGGCGGGAGGGCGGCACGAGCAGTACTTC.